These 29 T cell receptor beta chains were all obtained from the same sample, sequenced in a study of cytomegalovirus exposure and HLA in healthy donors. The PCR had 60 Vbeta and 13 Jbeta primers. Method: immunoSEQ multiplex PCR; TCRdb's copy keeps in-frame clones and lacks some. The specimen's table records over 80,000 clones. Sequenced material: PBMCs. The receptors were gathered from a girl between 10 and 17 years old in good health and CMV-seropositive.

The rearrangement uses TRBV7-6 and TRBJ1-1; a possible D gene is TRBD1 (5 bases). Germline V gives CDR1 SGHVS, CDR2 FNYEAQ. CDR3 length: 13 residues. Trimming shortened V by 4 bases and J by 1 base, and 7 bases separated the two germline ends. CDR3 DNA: TGTGCCAGCAGCTCTACAGGGAACACTGAAGCTTTCTTT. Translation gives CASSSTGNTEAFF.

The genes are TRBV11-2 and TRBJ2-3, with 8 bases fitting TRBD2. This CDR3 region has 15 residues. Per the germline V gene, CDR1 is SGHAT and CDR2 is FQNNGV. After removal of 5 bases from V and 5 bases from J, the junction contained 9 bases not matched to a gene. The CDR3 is CASSPAGAVQDTQYF. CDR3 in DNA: TGTGCCAGCAGCCCAGCGGGAGCGGTGCAAGATACGCAGTATTTT.

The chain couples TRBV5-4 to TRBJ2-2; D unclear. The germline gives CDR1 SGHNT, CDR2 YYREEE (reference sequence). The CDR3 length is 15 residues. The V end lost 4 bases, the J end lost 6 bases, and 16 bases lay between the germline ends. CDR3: CASSNIESIPGELFF. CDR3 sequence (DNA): TGTGCCAGCAGCAACATCGAATCCATTCCCGGGGAGCTGTTTTTT.

CDR3 nucleotide sequence: TGTGCTAGCAGCCTCAGGACAGGGACCTACGAGCAGTACGTC. Translated: CASSLRTGTYEQYV. This sequence joins TRBV7-7 and TRBJ2-7; TRBD1 matches at 8 bases. Germline V CDR1 and CDR2: SSHAT, FNYEAQ (reference sequence). The CDR3 is 14 residues long.

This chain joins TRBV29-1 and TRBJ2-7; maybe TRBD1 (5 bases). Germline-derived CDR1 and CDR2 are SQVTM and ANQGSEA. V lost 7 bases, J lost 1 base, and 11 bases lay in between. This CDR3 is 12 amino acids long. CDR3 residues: CSAWTRSYEQYF. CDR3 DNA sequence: TGCAGCGCCTGGACAAGGTCCTACGAGCAGTACTTC.

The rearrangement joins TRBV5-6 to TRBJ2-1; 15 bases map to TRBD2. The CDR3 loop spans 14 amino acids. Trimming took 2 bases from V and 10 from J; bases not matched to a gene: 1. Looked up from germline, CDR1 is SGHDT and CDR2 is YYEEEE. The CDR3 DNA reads TGTGCCAGCAGCTTAGGGACTAGCGGGGGGGAGCAGTTCTTC. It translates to CASSLGTSGGEQFF.

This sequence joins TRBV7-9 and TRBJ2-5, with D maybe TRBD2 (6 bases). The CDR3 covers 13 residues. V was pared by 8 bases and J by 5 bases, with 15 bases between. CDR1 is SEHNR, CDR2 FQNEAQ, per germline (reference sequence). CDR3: CASAAGLGETQYF. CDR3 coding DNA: TGTGCCAGCGCGGCGGGGCTGGGGGAGACCCAGTACTTC.

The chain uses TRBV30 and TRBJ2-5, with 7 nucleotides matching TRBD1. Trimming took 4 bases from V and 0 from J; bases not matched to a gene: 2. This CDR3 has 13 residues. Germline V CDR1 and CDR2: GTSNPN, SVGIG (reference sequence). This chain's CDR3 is CAWTGTDQETQYF. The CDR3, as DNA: TGTGCCTGGACTGGGACAGACCAAGAGACCCAGTACTTC.

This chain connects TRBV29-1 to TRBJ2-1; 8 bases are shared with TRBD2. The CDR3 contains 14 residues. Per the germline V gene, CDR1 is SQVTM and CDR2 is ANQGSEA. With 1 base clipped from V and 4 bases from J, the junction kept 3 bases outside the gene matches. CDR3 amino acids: CSVEARGEYNEQFF. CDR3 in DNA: TGCAGCGTTGAAGCGCGGGGGGAATACAATGAGCAGTTCTTC.

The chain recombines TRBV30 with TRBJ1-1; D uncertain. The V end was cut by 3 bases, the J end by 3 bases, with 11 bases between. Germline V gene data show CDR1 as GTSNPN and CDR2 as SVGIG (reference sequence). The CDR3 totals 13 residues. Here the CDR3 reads CAWSLSGDTEAFF. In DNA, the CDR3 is TGTGCCTGGAGCCTTTCCGGGGACACTGAAGCTTTCTTT. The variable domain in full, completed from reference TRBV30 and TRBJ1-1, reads SQTIHQWPATLVQPVGSPLSLECTVEGTSNPNLYWYRQAAGRGLQLLFYSVGIGQISSEVPQNLSASRPQDRQFILSSKKLLLSDSGFYLCAWSLSGDTEAFFGQGTRLTVV.

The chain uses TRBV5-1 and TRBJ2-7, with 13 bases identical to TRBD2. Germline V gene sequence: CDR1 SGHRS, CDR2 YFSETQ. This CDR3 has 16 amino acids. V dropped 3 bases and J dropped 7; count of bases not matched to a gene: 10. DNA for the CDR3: TGCGCCAGCAGCTCGGGACCGGGACTAGCGGGGCGGGAGCAGTACGTC. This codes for CASSSGPGLAGREQYV.

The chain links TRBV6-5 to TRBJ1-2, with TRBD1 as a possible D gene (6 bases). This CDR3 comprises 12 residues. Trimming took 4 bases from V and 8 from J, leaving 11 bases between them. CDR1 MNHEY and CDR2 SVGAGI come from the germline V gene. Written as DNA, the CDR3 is TGTGCCAGCAGTTCAGGGGCGAGCGGCTACACCTTC. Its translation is CASSSGASGYTF.

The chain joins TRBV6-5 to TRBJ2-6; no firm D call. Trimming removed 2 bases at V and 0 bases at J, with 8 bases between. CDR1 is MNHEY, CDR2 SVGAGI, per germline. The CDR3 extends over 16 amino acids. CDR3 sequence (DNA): TGTGCCAGCAGTTACCATTCCCCCTCTGGGGCCAACGTCCTGACTTTC. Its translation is CASSYHSPSGANVLTF.

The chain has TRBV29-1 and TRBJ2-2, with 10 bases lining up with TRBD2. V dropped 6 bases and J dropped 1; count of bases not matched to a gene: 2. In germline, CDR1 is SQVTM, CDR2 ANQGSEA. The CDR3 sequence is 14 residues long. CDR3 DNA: TGCAGCGTACCTAGCGGGGGGAACACCGGGGAGCTGTTTTTT. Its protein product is CSVPSGGNTGELFF.

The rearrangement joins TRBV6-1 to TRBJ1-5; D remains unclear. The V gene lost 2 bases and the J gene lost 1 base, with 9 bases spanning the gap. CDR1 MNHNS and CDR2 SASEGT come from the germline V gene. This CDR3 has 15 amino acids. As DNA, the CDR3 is TGTGCCAGCAGTGAACAGGCGGGGAGCAATCAGCCCCAGCATTTT. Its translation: CASSEQAGSNQPQHF.

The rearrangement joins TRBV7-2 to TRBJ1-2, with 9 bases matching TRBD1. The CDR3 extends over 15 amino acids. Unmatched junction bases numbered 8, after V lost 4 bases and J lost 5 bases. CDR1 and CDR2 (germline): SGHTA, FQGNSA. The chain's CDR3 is CASSWEDRGNYGYTF. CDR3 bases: TGTGCCAGCAGCTGGGAGGACAGGGGAAATTATGGCTACACCTTC. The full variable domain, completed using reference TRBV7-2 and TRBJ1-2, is GAGVSQSPSNKVTEKGKDVELRCDPISGHTALYWYRQSLGQGLEFLIYFQGNSAPDKSGLPSDRFSAERTGGSVSTLTIQRTQQEDSAVYLCASSWEDRGNYGYTFGSGTRLTVV.

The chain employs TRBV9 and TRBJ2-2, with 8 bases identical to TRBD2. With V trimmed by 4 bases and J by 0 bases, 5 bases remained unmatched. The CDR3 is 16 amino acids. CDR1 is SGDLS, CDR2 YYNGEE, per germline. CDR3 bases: TGTGCCAGCAGCCCCCGTAGCGGGGCGAACACCGGGGAGCTGTTTTTT. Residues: CASSPRSGANTGELFF.

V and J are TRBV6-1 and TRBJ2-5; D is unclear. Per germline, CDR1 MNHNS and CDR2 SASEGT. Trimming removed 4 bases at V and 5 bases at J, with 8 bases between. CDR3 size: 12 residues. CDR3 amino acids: CASSGRRETQYF. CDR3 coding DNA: TGTGCCAGCAGTGGGCGGCGGGAGACCCAGTACTTC.

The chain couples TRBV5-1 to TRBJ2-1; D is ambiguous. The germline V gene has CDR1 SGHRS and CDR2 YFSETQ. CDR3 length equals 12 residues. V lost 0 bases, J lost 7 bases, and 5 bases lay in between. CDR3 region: CASSLEPNEQFF. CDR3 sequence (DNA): TGCGCCAGCAGCTTGGAGCCGAATGAGCAGTTCTTC.

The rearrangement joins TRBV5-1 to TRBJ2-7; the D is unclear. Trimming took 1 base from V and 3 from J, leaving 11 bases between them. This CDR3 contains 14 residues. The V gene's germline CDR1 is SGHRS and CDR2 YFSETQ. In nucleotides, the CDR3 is TGCGCCAGCAGCTTGTTTGACACAGACTACGAGCAGTACTTC. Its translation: CASSLFDTDYEQYF.

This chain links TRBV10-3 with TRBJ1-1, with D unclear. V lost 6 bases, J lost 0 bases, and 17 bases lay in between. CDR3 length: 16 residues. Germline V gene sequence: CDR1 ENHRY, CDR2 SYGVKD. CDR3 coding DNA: TGTGCCATCAGGGACTTGAAGTCTCAGGTGAACACTGAAGCTTTCTTT. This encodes CAIRDLKSQVNTEAFF.

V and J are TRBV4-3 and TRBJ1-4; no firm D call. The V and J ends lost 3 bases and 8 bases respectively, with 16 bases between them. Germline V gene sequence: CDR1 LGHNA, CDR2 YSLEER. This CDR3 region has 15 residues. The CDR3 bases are TGCGCCAGCAGCCAGGGAGGCTCAGCGGGGGAAAAACTGTTTTTT. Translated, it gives CASSQGGSAGEKLFF.

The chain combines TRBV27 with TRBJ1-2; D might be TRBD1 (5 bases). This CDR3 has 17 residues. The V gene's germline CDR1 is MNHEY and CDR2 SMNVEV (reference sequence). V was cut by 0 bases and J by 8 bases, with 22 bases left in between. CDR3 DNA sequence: TGTGCCAGCAGTTTATCGAAGAGTGGGAGGGGCGCGGGGGGCTACACCTTC. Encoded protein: CASSLSKSGRGAGGYTF.

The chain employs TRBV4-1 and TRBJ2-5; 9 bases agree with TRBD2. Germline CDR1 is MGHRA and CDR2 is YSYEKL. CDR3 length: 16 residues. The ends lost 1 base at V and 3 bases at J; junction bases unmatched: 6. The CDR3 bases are TGCGCCAGCAGCCAAGGGTCGAGCGGGGGGAAAGAGACCCAGTACTTC. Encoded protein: CASSQGSSGGKETQYF.

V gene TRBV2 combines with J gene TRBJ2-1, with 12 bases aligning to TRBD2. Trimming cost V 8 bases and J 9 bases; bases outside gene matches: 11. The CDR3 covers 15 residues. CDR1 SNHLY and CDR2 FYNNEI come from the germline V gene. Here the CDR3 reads CASLKSSGGAGEQFF. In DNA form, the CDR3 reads TGTGCCAGCCTCAAATCTAGCGGGGGGGCGGGTGAGCAGTTCTTC.

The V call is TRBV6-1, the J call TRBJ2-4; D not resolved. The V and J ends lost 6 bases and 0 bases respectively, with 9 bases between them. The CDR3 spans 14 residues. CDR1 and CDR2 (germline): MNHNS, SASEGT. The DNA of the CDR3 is TGTGCCAGCAGAGAGGAACTAGCCAAAAACATTCAGTACTTC. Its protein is CASREELAKNIQYF.

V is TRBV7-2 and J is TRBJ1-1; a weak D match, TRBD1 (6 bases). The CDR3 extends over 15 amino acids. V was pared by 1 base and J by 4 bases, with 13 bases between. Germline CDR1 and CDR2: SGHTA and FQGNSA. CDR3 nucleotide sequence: TGTGCCAGCAGCTTAGGAGGGGGGGCGCCCACTGAAGCTTTCTTT. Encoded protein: CASSLGGGAPTEAFF. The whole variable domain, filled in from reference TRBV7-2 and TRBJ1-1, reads GAGVSQSPSNKVTEKGKDVELRCDPISGHTALYWYRQSLGQGLEFLIYFQGNSAPDKSGLPSDRFSAERTGGSVSTLTIQRTQQEDSAVYLCASSLGGGAPTEAFFGQGTRLTVV.

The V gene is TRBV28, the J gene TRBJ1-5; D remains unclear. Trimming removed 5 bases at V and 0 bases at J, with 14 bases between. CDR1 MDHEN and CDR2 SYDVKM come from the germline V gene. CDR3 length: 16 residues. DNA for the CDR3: TGTGCCAGCAGTCTGACGGAGGACTATAGCAATCAGCCCCAGCATTTT. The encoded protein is CASSLTEDYSNQPQHF.

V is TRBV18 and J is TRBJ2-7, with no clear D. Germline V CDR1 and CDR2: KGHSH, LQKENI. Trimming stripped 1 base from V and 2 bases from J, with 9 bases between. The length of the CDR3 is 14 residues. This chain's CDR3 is CASSPRDGAYEQYV. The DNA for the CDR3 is TGTGCCAGCTCACCACGAGACGGAGCCTACGAGCAGTACGTC.